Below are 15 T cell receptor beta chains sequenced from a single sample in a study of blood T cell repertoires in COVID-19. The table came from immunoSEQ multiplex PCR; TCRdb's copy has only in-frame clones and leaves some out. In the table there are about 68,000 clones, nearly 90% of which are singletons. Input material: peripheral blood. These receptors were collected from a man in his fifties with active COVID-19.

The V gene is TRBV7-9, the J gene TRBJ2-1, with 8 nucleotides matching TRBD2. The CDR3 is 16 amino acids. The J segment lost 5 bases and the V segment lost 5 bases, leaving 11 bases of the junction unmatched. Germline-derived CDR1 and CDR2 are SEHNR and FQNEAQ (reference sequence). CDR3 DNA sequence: TGTGCCAGCAGCGCCTCCGGGACTAGATACCACAATGAGCAGTTCTTC. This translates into CASSASGTRYHNEQFF.

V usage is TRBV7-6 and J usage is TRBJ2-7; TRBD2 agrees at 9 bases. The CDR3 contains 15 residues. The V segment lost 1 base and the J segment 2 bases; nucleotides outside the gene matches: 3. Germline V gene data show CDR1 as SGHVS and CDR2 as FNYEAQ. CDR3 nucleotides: TGTGCCAGCAGCTTAGAGCCTAGCGGGGCCTACGAGCAGTACTTC. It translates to CASSLEPSGAYEQYF.

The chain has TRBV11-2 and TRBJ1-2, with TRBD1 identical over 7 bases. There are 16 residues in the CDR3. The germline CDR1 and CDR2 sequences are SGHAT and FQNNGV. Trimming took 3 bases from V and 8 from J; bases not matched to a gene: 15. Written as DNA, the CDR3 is TGTGCCAGCAGCTTTCTAGGACAGGCAAAGAGGGACGGCTACACCTTC. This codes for CASSFLGQAKRDGYTF.

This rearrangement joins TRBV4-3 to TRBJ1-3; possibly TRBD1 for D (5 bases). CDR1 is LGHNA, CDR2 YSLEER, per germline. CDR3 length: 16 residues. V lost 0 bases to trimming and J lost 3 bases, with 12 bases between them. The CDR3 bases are TGCGCCAGCAGCCAAGAAGGAGGGGTCGTTGGAAACACCATATATTTT. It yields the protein CASSQEGGVVGNTIYF.

CDR3 amino acids: CASSETGTSPLHF. CDR3 nucleotide sequence: TGTGCCAGCAGTGAAACAGGCACTTCACCCCTCCACTTT. The V and J genes are TRBV2 and TRBJ1-6, with D perhaps TRBD1 (5 bases). V was shortened by 2 bases and J by 9 bases, with 8 bases between the two germline ends. The germline gives CDR1 SNHLY, CDR2 FYNNEI. There are 13 residues in the CDR3.

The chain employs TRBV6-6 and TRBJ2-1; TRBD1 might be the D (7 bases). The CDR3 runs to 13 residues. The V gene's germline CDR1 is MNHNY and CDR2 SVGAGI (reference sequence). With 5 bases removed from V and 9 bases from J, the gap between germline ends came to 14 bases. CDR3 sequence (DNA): TGTGCCAGCAGTAACGACCAGGGGGGTGAGCAGTTCTTC. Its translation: CASSNDQGGEQFF.

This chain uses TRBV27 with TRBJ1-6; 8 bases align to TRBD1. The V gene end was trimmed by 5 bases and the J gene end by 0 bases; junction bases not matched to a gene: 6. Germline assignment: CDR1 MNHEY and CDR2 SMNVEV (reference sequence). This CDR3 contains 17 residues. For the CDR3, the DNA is TGTGCCAGCAGTCCCAGGGGGCTTCACTCCTATAATTCACCCCTCCACTTT. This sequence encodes CASSPRGLHSYNSPLHF.

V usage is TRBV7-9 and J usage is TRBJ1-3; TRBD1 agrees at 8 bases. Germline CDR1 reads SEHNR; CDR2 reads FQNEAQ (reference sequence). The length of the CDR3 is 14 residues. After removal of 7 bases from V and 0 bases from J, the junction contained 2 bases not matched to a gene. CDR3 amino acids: CASNRGSSGNTIYF. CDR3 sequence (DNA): TGTGCCAGCAACAGGGGGAGCTCTGGAAACACCATATATTTT.

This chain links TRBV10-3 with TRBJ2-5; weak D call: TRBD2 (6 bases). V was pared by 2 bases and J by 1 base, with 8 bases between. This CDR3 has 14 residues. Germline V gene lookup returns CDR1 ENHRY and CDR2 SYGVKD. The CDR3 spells CAISETGVQETQYF. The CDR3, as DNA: TGTGCCATCAGTGAGACGGGGGTCCAAGAGACCCAGTACTTC.

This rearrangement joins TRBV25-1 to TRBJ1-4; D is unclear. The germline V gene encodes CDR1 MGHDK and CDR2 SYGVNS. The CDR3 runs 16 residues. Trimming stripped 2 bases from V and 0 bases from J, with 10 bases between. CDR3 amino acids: CASSEGRIATNEKLFF. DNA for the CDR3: TGTGCCAGCAGTGAAGGTAGAATTGCAACTAATGAAAAACTGTTTTTT.

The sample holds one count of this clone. Here the CDR3 DNA reads TGTGCCAGCAGCTTAGTCGAGGGAACCTACGAGCAGTACTTC. Its translation is CASSLVEGTYEQYF. V is TRBV7-2 and J is TRBJ2-7; tentatively, D is TRBD2 (5 bases). Germline CDR1 is SGHTA and CDR2 is FQGNSA. V was pared by 1 base and J by 2 bases, with 9 bases between. The CDR3 contains 14 residues.

CDR3 sequence (DNA): TGTGCCAGCAGCCCCGACAGGGGACCTCGGTCACCCCTCCACTTT. This encodes CASSPDRGPRSPLHF. The chain has TRBV5-6 and TRBJ1-6, with 8 bases that match TRBD1. The CDR3 is 15 amino acids. The V gene end was trimmed by 4 bases and the J gene end by 10 bases; junction bases not matched to a gene: 10. Germline CDR1 and CDR2: SGHDT and YYEEEE. Looking up the rest from reference TRBV5-6 and TRBJ1-6 gives the full variable domain: DAGVTQSPTHLIKTRGQQVTLRCSPKSGHDTVSWYQQALGQGPQFIFQYYEEEERQRGNFPDRFSGHQFPNYSSELNVNALLLGDSALYLCASSPDRGPRSPLHFGNGTRLTVT.

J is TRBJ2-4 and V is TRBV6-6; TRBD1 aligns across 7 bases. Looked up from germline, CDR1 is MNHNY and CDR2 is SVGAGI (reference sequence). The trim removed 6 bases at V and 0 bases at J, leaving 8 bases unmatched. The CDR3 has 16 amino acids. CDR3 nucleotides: TGTGCCAGCAGCACCCGCGGACAGGTAGCCAAAAACATTCAGTACTTC. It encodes CASSTRGQVAKNIQYF.

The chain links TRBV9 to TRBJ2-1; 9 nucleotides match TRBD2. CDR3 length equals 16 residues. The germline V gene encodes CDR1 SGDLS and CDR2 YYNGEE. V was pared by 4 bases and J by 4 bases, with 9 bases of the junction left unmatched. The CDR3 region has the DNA TGTGCCAGCAGCCCCGGAGGTAGCGGGGGATACAATGAGCAGTTCTTC. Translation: CASSPGGSGGYNEQFF. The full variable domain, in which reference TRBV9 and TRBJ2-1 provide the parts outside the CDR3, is DSGVTQTPKHLITATGQRVTLRCSPRSGDLSVYWYQQSLDQGLQFLIQYYNGEERAKGNILERFSAQQFPDLHSELNLSSLELGDSALYFCASSPGGSGGYNEQFFGPGTRLTVL.

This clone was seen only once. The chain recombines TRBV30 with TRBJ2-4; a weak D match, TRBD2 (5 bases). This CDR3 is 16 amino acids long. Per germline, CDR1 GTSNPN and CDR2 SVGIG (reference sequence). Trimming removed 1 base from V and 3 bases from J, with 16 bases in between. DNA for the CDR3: TGTGCCTGGAGTGCCCACCCAGGAGGAGACAAAAACATTCAGTACTTC. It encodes CAWSAHPGGDKNIQYF.